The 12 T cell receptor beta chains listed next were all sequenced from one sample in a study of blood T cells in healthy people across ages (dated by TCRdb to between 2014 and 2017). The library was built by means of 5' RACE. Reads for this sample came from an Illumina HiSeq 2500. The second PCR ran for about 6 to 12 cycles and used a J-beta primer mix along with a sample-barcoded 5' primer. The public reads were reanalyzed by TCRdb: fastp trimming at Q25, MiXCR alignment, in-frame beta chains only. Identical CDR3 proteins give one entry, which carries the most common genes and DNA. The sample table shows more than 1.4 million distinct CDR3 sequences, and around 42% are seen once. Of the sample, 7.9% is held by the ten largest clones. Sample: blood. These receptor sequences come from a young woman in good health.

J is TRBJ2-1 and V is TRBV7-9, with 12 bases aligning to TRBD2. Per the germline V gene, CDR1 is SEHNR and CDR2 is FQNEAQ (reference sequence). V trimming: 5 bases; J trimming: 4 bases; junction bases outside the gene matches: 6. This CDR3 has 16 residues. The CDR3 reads CASSGTSGRNYNEQFF. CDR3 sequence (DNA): TGTGCCAGCAGCGGGACTAGCGGGCGGAATTACAATGAGCAGTTCTTC.

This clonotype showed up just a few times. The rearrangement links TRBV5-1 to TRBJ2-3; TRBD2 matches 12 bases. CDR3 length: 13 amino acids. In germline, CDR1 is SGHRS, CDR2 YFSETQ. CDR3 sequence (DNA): TGCGCTTCAGTGGGACTAGCGGGTGATACGCAGTATTTT. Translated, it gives CASVGLAGDTQYF.

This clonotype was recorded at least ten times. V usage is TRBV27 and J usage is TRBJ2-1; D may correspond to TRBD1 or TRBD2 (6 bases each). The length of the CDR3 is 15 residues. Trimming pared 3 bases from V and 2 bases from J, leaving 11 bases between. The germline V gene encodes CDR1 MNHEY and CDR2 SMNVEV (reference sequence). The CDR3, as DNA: TGTGCCAGCAGTTTTTTGGGGGGCGCCTACAATGAGCAGTTCTTC. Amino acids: CASSFLGGAYNEQFF.

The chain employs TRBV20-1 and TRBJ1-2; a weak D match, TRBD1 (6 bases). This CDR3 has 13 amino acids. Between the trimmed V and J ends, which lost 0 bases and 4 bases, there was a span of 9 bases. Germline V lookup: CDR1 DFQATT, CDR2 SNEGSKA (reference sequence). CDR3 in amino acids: CSAREQGVYGYTF. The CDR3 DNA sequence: TGCAGTGCTAGAGAACAGGGAGTCTATGGCTACACCTTC.

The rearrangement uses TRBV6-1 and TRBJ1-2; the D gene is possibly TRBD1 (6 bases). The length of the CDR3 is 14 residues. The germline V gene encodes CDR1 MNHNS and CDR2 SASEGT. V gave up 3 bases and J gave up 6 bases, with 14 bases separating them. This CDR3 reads CASSDYRVRDGYTF. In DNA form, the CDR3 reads TGTGCCAGCAGTGACTACAGGGTTAGGGATGGCTACACCTTC.

As DNA, the CDR3 is TGCGCCAGCAGCTTGGGGACTAGCGGGATGAGGACTCGCAATGAGCAGTTCTTC. Protein sequence: CASSLGTSGMRTRNEQFF. V gene TRBV5-1 combines with J gene TRBJ2-1, with TRBD2 identical over 12 bases. The CDR3 has 18 residues. V gave up 0 bases and J gave up 6 bases; unmatched junction bases: 10. The germline V gene encodes CDR1 SGHRS and CDR2 YFSETQ.

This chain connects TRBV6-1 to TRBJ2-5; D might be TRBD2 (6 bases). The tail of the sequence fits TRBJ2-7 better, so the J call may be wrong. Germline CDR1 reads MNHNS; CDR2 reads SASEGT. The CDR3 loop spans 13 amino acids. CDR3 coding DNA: TGTGCCAGTAGTACCGGGGGACCTCGCGAGCAGTACTTC. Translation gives CASSTGGPREQYF.

The CDR3 sequence: CAGSAGGSYNEQYF. The DNA of the CDR3 is TGTGCCGGATCCGCAGGGGGCTCCTACAATGAGCAGTACTTC. The chain recombines TRBV6-2 or TRBV6-3 with TRBJ2-7; TRBD1 matches 8 bases. Germline assignment: CDR1 MNHEY and CDR2 SVGEGT. The ends lost 11 bases at V and 7 bases at J; junction bases unmatched: 16. The CDR3 is 14 residues long.

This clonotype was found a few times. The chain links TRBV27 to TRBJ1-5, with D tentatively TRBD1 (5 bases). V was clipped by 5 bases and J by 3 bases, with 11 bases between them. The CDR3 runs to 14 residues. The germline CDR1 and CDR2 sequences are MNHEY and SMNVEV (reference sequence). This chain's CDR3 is CASSPDRPNQPQHF. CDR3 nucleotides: TGTGCCAGCAGTCCCGACAGACCCAATCAGCCCCAGCATTTT.

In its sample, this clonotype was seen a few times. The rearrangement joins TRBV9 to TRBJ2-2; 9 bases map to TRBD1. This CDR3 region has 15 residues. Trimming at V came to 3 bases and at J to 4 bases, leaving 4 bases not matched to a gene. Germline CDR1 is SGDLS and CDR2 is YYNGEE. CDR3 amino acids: CASSGGQGITGELFF. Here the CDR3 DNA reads TGTGCCAGCAGCGGGGGACAGGGAATCACCGGGGAGCTGTTTTTT. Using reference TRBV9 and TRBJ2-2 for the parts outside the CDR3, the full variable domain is DSGVTQTPKHLITATGQRVTLRCSPRSGDLSVYWYQQSLDQGLQFLIQYYNGEERAKGNILERFSAQQFPDLHSELNLSSLELGDSALYFCASSGGQGITGELFFGEGSRLTVL.

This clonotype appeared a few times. CDR3 amino acids: CASSYVSRTDSYEQYF. The CDR3 DNA reads TGTGCCAGCAGTTACGTTAGTCGGACAGACTCCTACGAGCAGTACTTC. This chain links TRBV6-6 with TRBJ2-7, with D tentatively TRBD1 (6 bases). This CDR3 is 16 amino acids long. V was pared by 2 bases and J by 0 bases, with 14 bases between. Germline V gene lookup returns CDR1 MNHNY and CDR2 SVGAGI (reference sequence).

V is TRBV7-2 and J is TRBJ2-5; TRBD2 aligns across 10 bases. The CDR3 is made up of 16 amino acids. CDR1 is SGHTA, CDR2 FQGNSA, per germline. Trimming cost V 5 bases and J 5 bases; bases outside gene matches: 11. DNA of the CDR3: TGTGCCAGCAGCCTGCTGCTAGCGGGAGTTGGCGAGACCCAGTACTTC. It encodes CASSLLLAGVGETQYF.